This is a list of T cell receptor beta chains from one sample in a study of identical twins. Using its own MiXCR run on the 5' RACE reads, TCRdb lists one record per CDR3 protein. The table includes some 1,600,000 distinct CDR3 sequences, less than 35% detected once. Sequenced sample: cord blood. These receptors all come from a newborn girl in good health. Both conserved end residues are part of each CDR3.

cdr3_aa	v_call	j_call
CATSDWSYNERFF	TRBV24-1	TRBJ2-1
CASGTVAKNIQYF	TRBV6-2/TRBV6-3	TRBJ2-4
CATSDGTGGAGNQPQHF	TRBV24-1	TRBJ1-5
CASRLRGNNSPLHF	TRBV14	TRBJ1-6
CSASGRDRGGTNEQFF	TRBV20-1	TRBJ2-1
CASSLVIGGTTHNEQFF	TRBV5-1	TRBJ2-1
CSARVLESTDTQYF	TRBV20-1	TRBJ2-3
CSVARDRARNEQFF	TRBV29-1	TRBJ2-1
CASSEGTPSYEQYF	TRBV27	TRBJ2-7
CASRYGADTQYF	TRBV3-1	TRBJ2-3